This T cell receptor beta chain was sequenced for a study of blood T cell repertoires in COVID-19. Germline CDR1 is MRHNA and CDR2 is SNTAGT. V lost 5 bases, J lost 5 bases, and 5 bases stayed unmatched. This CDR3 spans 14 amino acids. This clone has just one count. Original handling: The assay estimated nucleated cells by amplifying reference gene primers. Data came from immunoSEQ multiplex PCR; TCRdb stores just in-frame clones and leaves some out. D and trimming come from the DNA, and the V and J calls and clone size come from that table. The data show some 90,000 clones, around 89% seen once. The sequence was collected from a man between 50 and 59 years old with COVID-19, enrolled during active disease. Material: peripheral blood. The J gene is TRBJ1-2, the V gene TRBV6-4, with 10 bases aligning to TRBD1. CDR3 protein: CASSPDRGRYGYTF. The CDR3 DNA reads TGTGCCAGCAGTCCGGACAGGGGGAGGTATGGCTACACCTTC.